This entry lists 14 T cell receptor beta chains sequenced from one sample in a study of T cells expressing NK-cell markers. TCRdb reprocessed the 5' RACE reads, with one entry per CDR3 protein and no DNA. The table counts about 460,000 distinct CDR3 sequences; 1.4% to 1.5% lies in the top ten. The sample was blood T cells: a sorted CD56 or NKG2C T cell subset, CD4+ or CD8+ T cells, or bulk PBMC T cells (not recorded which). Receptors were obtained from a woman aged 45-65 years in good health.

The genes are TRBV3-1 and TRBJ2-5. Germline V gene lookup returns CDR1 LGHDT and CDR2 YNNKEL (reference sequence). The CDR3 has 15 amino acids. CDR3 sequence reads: CASSQERWDQETQYF.

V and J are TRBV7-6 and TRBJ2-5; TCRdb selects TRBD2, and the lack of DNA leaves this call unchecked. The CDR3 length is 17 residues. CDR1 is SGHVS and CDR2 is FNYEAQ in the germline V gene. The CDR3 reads CASSLRLAGANQETQYF. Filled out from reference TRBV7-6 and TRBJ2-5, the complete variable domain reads GAGVSQSPRYKVTKRGQDVALRCDPISGHVSLYWYRQALGQGPEFLTYFNYEAQQDKSGLPNDRFSAERPEGSISTLTIQRTEQRDSAMYRCASSLRLAGANQETQYFGPGTRLLVL.

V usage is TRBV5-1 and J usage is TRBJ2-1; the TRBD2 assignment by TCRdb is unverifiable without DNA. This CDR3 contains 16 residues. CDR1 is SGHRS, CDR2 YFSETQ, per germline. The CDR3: CASSLAEISPYNEQFF.

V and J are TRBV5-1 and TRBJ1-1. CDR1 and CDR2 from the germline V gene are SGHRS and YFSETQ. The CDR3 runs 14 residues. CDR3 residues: CASSPSGVNTEAFF.

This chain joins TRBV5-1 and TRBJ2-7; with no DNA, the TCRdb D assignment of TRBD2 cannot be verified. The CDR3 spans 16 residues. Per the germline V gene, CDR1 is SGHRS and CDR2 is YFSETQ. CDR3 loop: CASSSASIGLAYEQYF.

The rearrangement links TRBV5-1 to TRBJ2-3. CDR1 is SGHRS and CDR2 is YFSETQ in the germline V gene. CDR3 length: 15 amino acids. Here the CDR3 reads CASRGRPGGTDTQYF.

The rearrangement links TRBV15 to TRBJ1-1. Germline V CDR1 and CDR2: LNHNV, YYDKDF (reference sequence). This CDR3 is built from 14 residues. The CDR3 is CATSRVPRNTEAFF.

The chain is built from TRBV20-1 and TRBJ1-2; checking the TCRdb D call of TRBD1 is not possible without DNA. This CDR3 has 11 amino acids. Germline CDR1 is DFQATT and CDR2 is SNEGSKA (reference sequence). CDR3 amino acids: CSLKLGVGYTF.

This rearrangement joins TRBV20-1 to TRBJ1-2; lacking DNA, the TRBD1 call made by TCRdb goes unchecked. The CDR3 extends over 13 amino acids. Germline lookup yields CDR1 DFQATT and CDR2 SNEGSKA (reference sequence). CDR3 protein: CSASLPGVKGYTF.

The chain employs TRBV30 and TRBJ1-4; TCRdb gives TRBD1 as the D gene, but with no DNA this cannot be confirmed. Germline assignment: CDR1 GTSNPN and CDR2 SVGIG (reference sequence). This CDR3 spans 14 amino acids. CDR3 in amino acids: CAWSAGTTNEKLFF.

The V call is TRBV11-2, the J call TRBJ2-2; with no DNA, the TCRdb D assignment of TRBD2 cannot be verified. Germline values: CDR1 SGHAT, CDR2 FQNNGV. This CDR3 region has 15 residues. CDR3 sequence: CASSQTSAYTGELFF.

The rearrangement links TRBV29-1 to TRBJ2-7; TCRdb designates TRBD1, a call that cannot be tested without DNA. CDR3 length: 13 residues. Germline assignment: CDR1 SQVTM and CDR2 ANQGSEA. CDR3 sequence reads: CSVMGGLLGEQYF.

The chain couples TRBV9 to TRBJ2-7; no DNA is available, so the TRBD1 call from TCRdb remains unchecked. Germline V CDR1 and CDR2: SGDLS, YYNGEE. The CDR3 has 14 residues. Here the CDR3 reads CASSVAAGKYEQYF.

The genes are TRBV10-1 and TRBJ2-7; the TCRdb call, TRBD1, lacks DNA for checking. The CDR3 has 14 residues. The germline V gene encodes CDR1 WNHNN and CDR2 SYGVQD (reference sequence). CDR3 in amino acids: CANRAGTGDYEQYF.